This TCR beta chain was retrieved from a study of vaccination and CD4 T cells after COVID-19. Germline V gives CDR1 DFQATT, CDR2 SNEGSKA (reference sequence). Trimming stripped 2 bases from V and 5 bases from J, with 19 bases between. This CDR3 spans 15 amino acids. Of note for this clonotype: The target antigen is unknown.

The treatment was: approximately nine-day PBMC culture with coronavirus spike peptide pools or control peptides (ViraFEST assay). Each well received some 2.1 million PBMCs, cultured with roughly 9.4 IU/ml IL-2 and 10 ug/ml peptide pools. Scientists ran DNA taken from cultured CD4+ T cells through the Oncomine TCR Beta short-read assay for sequencing. A single record per CDR3 protein comes from TCRdb applying MiXCR to the PCR reads. The sample holds roughly 15,000 distinct CDR3 sequences, 50% to 65% seen once. Specimen: CD4+ T cells from blood, cultured in vitro. The source is a human donor who had recovered from COVID-19. The chain joins TRBV20-1 to TRBJ2-7; tentatively, D is TRBD2 (6 bases). CDR3 sequence: CSARSPEGRRDEQYF. The CDR3 DNA is TGCAGTGCTAGATCCCCGGAGGGGCGGAGAGACGAGCAGTACTTC.